A selection of T cell receptor beta chains follows, all from one sample in a study of cytomegalovirus exposure and HLA in healthy donors. Clones were sequenced by immunoSEQ multiplex PCR, and TCRdb holds only the in-frame ones, with some missing. The sample gives more than 85,000 clones, about 74% of which show up once; more than 9.5% is in the top ten. Sequencing was carried out using PBMCs. Every receptor here comes from a male donor in good health and CMV-seropositive. CDR3s include the opening cysteine and the closing phenylalanine or tryptophan. A D gene is named only where the DNA matches it firmly. Some rows have no size entry. The others give once, few or many, or a class for an expanded clone.

V: TRBV15
J: TRBJ2-5
D: TRBD1
size: NA
DNA: TGTGCCACCAGCCGGGGGCCGGGACAGGGGGATCAAGAGACCCAGTACTTC
CDR3: CATSRGPGQGDQETQYF

V: TRBV7-2
J: TRBJ2-3
D: TRBD2
size: NA
DNA: TGTGCCAGCAGCCGCAACCCTAGCGGGACTGATACGCAGTATTTT
CDR3: CASSRNPSGTDTQYF

V: TRBV5-5
J: TRBJ2-7
D: NA
size: NA
DNA: TGTGCCAGCAGCCCCGGCAGTAGCCCATACTACGAGCAGTACTTC
CDR3: CASSPGSSPYYEQYF

V: TRBV11-2
J: TRBJ2-2
D: NA
size: NA
DNA: TGTGCCAGCAGCTTAGGAGGGGGCAGCGGGAGTTCGGGAGAGCTGTTTTTT
CDR3: CASSLGGGSGSSGELFF

V: TRBV6-1
J: TRBJ2-1
D: NA
size: NA
DNA: TGTGCCAGCGGAAGAGACTGGGGCGACTACAATGAGCAGTTCTTC
CDR3: CASGRDWGDYNEQFF

V: TRBV30
J: TRBJ2-7
D: TRBD1
size: once
DNA: TGTGCCTCCAACTCCCGGGACAGAAACTACGAGCAGTACTTC
CDR3: CASNSRDRNYEQYF

V: TRBV2
J: TRBJ2-2
D: NA
size: NA
DNA: TGTGCCATCCGCCCTCTTACGCCGACAGGAGCGAACACCGGGGAGCTGTTTTTT
CDR3: CAIRPLTPTGANTGELFF

V: TRBV5-6
J: TRBJ2-7
D: NA
size: NA
DNA: TGTGCCAGCAAGGGGAAATCCTACGAGCAGTACTTC
CDR3: CASKGKSYEQYF

V: TRBV7-9
J: TRBJ2-7
D: NA
size: NA
DNA: TGTGCCAGCAGCTTCGTATCCGGGAGTGGGACCTACGAGCAGTACTTC
CDR3: CASSFVSGSGTYEQYF

V: TRBV7-8
J: TRBJ1-5
D: NA
size: NA
DNA: TGTGCCAGCAGCTTATTACAGGGCGACAATCAGCCCCAGCATTTT
CDR3: CASSLLQGDNQPQHF

V: TRBV7-9
J: TRBJ2-7
D: TRBD1
size: NA
DNA: TGTGCCAGCAGCTCTAGAGGGGGACAGGGTTTTGGCTACGAGCAGTACTTC
CDR3: CASSSRGGQGFGYEQYF

V: TRBV4-2
J: TRBJ2-3
D: NA
size: NA
DNA: TGTGCCAGCAGCCAAACTAGGGATACGCAGTATTTT
CDR3: CASSQTRDTQYF

V: TRBV5-6
J: TRBJ2-6
D: NA
size: NA
DNA: TGTGCCAGCAGCTTACCCGGGACACCTTCCTCTCTTGGGGCCAACGTCCTGACTTTC
CDR3: CASSLPGTPSSLGANVLTF

V: TRBV5-1
J: TRBJ2-1
D: TRBD2
size: few
DNA: TGCGCCAGCAGCTTCACCCGGGAGGGAAATGAGCAGTTCTTC
CDR3: CASSFTREGNEQFF

V: TRBV7-2
J: TRBJ2-5
D: TRBD1
size: NA
DNA: TGTGCCAGCAGCTTAGTGCGGGCCGAACAGGGGGACCAGTACTTC
CDR3: CASSLVRAEQGDQYF

V: TRBV30
J: TRBJ2-5
D: NA
size: NA
DNA: TGTGCCTGGAACCAGCGGTTGGCCCAAGAGACCCAGTACTTC
CDR3: CAWNQRLAQETQYF

V: TRBV21-1
J: TRBJ2-5
D: NA
size: NA
DNA: TGTGCCAGCAGCAAAGACGGGAGACGCCAAGAGACCCAGTACTTC
CDR3: CASSKDGRRQETQYF

V: TRBV7-2
J: TRBJ2-3
D: NA
size: NA
DNA: TGTGCCAGCAGCTTCAGGACAAGCACAGATACGCAGTATTTT
CDR3: CASSFRTSTDTQYF

V: TRBV5-1
J: TRBJ2-1
D: TRBD2
size: NA
DNA: TGCGCCAGCAGCTTGTCAGCGGGAGTAGGCAATGAGCAGTTCTTC
CDR3: CASSLSAGVGNEQFF

V: TRBV4-1
J: TRBJ2-7
D: TRBD1
size: once
DNA: TGCGCCAGCAGCCAACCCCCGGGACAGGGGTTACACGAGCAGTACTTC
CDR3: CASSQPPGQGLHEQYF

V: TRBV19
J: TRBJ2-3
D: TRBD1
size: NA
DNA: TGTGCCAGTAGGCGGACAGGACGAACAGATACGCAGTATTTT
CDR3: CASRRTGRTDTQYF

V: TRBV29-1
J: TRBJ2-6
D: TRBD1
size: NA
DNA: TGCAGCGTTTCCGACAGGGGATCTGGGGCCAACGTCCTGACTTTC
CDR3: CSVSDRGSGANVLTF

V: TRBV2
J: TRBJ2-7
D: TRBD2
size: NA
DNA: TGTGCCAGCAGCCTAGCGGGCCGTCCGAGCTCCTACGAGCAGTACTTC
CDR3: CASSLAGRPSSYEQYF

V: TRBV30
J: TRBJ1-3
D: NA
size: NA
DNA: TGTGCCCGCGGGAACTCTGGAAACACCATATATTTT
CDR3: CARGNSGNTIYF

V: TRBV6-5
J: TRBJ1-2
D: NA
size: NA
DNA: TGTGCCAGCAGTTACTCGGCAGTCATCTATGGCTACACCTTC
CDR3: CASSYSAVIYGYTF

V: TRBV7-6
J: TRBJ2-2
D: NA
size: few
DNA: TGTGCCAGCAGCCTAAGTAGCGCCGTGAACACCGGGGAGCTGTTTTTT
CDR3: CASSLSSAVNTGELFF

V: TRBV2
J: TRBJ1-2
D: NA
size: NA
DNA: TGTGCCAGCAGTGAACCCGGGACATCTTATTTTGGCTACACCTTC
CDR3: CASSEPGTSYFGYTF

V: TRBV7-6
J: TRBJ2-4
D: TRBD2
size: few
DNA: TGTGCCAGCAGCCTGGGACTAGCGGGAGGAGACATTCAGTACTTC
CDR3: CASSLGLAGGDIQYF

V: TRBV11-1
J: TRBJ2-7
D: NA
size: NA
DNA: TGTGCCGGCAGCTTCGAAGGAATATGGGGCCACGAGCAGTACTTC
CDR3: CAGSFEGIWGHEQYF

V: TRBV4-1
J: TRBJ1-3
D: TRBD1
size: NA
DNA: TGCGCCAGCAGCCAACGGACCGGGACAGGAGGTGGAAACACCATATATTTT
CDR3: CASSQRTGTGGGNTIYF

V: TRBV6-1
J: TRBJ2-7
D: TRBD2
size: NA
DNA: TGTGCCAGCAGTGAGGGACTAGCGGGAATTTCCATTTACGAGCAGTACTTC
CDR3: CASSEGLAGISIYEQYF

V: TRBV5-1
J: TRBJ1-2
D: NA
size: NA
DNA: TGCGCCAGCAGCTTGCAGGGCGACAGTTATGGCTACACCTTC
CDR3: CASSLQGDSYGYTF

V: TRBV5-1
J: TRBJ1-5
D: TRBD1
size: NA
DNA: TGCGCCAGCAGCCTAACAGGGGGGCCGAATCAGCCCCAGCATTTT
CDR3: CASSLTGGPNQPQHF

V: TRBV4-3
J: TRBJ2-7
D: TRBD2
size: NA
DNA: TGCGCCAGCAGCCAAGCAGCTAGCGGGGTCTCCTACGAGCAGTACTTC
CDR3: CASSQAASGVSYEQYF

V: TRBV18
J: TRBJ2-7
D: NA
size: NA
DNA: TGTGCCAGCTCACCAGAGGCATCCTACGAGCAGTACTTC
CDR3: CASSPEASYEQYF

V: TRBV14
J: TRBJ2-7
D: NA
size: NA
DNA: TGTGCCAGCAGCCGCCCCGCGACTAGTAACGAGCAGTACTTC
CDR3: CASSRPATSNEQYF